This TCR beta chain came from a study of CD8 T cells in ankylosing spondylitis. A single record per CDR3 protein comes from TCRdb applying MiXCR to the 5' RACE reads. This sample carries approximately 340,000 distinct CDR3 sequences, roughly 14% of them seen once, and the ten largest clones take 1.1%. The material sequenced was blood, either unsorted or a sorted T cell fraction (not recorded which). The sequence derives from a male donor with ankylosing spondylitis or in good health (not recorded which).

CDR3: CSARDSSYGYTF. The DNA for the CDR3 is TGCAGTGCTAGGGACAGCTCCTATGGCTACACCTTC. V and J are TRBV20-1 and TRBJ1-2, with D possibly being TRBD1 (6 bases). The germline gives CDR1 DFQATT, CDR2 SNEGSKA (reference sequence). The length of the CDR3 is 12 residues. V dropped 3 bases and J dropped 4 bases, with 9 bases sitting between them.